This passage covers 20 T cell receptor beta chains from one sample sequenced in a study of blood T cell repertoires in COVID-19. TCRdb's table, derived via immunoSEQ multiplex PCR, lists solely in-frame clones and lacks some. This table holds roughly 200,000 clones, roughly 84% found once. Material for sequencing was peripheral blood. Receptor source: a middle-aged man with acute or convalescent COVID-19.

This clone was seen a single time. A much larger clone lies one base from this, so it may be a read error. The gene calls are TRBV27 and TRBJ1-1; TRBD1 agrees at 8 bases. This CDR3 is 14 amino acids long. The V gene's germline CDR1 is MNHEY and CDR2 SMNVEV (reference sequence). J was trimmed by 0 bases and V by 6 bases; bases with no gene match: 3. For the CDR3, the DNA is TGTGCCAGCAGGGACAGGGCCTTGAACACTGAAGCTTTCTTT. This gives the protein CASRDRALNTEAFF.

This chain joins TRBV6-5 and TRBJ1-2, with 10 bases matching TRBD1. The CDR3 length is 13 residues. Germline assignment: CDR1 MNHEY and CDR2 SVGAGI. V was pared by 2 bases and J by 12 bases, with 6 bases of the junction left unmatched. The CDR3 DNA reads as TGTGCCAGCAGTTACGCCGACAGGGGGCGTAACACCTTC. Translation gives CASSYADRGRNTF.

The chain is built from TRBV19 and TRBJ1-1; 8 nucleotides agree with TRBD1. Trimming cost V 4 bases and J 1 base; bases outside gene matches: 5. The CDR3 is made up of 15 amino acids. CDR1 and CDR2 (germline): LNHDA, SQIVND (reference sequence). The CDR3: CASSNRQGKNTEAFF. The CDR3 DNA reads TGTGCCAGTAGTAACCGACAGGGGAAGAACACTGAAGCTTTCTTT.

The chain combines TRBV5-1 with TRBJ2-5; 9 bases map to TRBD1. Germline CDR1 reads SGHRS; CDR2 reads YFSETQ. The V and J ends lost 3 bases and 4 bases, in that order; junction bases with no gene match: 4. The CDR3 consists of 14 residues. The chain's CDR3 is CASSYGQGRETQYF. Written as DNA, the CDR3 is TGCGCCAGCAGCTACGGACAGGGGAGAGAGACCCAGTACTTC.

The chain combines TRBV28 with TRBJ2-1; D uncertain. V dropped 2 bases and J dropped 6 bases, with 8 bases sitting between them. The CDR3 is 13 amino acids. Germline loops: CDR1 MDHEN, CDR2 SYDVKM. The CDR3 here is CASSLRRLNEQFF. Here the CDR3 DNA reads TGTGCCAGCAGTTTACGTCGACTCAATGAGCAGTTCTTC. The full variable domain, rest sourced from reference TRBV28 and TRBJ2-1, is DVKVTQSSRYLVKRTGEKVFLECVQDMDHENMFWYRQDPGLGLRLIYFSYDVKMKEKGDIPEGYSVSREKKERFSLILESASTNQTSMYLCASSLRRLNEQFFGPGTRLTVL.

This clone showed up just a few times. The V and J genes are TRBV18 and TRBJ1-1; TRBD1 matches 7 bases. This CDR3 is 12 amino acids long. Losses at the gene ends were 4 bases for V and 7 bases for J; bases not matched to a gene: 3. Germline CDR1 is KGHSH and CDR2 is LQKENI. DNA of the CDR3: TGTGCCAGCTCACTGGGGACAGTTGAAGCTTTCTTT. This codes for CASSLGTVEAFF. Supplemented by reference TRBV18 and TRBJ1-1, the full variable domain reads NAGVMQNPRHLVRRRGQEARLRCSPMKGHSHVYWYRQLPEEGLKFMVYLQKENIIDESGMPKERFSAEFPKEGPSILRIQQVVRGDSAAYFCASSLGTVEAFFGQGTRLTVV.

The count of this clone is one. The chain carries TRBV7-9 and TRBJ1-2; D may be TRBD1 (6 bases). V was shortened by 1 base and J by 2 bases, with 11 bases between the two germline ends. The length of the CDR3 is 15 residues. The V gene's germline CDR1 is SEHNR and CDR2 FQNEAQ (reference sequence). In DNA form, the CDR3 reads TGTGCCAGCAGCTTAGTGCAGGGGCTGAACTATGGCTACACCTTC. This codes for CASSLVQGLNYGYTF.

The DNA of the CDR3 is TGTGCCAGCAGCTTTCTGACAGGGGGTGACGACGAGCAGTACTTC. This translates into CASSFLTGGDDEQYF. The chain is built from TRBV7-9 and TRBJ2-7; the match to TRBD1 covers 9 bases. Germline values: CDR1 SEHNR, CDR2 FQNEAQ (reference sequence). The junction had 8 bases not matched to a gene; V was cut back by 3 bases and J by 5 bases. The CDR3 contains 15 residues.

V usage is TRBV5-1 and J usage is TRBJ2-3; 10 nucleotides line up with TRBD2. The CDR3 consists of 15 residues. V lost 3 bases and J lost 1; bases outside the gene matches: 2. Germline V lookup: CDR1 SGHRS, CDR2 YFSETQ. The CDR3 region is CASSSGTSGTDTQYF. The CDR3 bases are TGCGCCAGCAGCTCCGGGACTAGCGGCACAGATACGCAGTATTTT. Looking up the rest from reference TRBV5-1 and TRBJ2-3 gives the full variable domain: KAGVTQTPRYLIKTRGQQVTLSCSPISGHRSVSWYQQTPGQGLQFLFEYFSETQRNKGNFPGRFSGRQFSNSRSEMNVSTLELGDSALYLCASSSGTSGTDTQYFGPGTRLTVL.

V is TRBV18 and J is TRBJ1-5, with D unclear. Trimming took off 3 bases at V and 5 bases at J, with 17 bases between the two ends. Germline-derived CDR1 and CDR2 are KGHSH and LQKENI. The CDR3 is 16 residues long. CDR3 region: CASSPTGGRGDQPQHF. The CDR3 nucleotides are TGTGCCAGCTCACCGACGGGAGGGCGTGGGGATCAGCCCCAGCATTTT.

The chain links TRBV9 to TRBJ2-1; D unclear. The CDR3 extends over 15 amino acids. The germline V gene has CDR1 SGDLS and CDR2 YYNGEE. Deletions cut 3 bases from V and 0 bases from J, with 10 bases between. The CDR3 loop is CASSEIPGSYNEQFF. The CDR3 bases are TGTGCCAGCAGCGAGATCCCAGGCTCCTACAATGAGCAGTTCTTC.

CDR3 residues: CASRGQRKLAGELFF. The DNA of the CDR3 is TGTGCCAGTAGAGGCCAGAGGAAATTAGCCGGGGAGCTGTTTTTT. The chain combines TRBV19 with TRBJ2-2; D remains unclear. V gave up 6 bases and J gave up 6 bases, with 17 bases separating them. The CDR3 consists of 15 residues. CDR1 is LNHDA and CDR2 is SQIVND in the germline V gene (reference sequence).

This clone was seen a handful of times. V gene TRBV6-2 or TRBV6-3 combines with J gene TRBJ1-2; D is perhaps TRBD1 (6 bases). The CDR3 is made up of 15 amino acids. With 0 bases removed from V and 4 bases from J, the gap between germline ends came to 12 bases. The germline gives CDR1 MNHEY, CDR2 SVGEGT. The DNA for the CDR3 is TGTGCCAGCAGTTACTCCCAGGGGACCACCTATGGCTACACCTTC. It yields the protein CASSYSQGTTYGYTF.

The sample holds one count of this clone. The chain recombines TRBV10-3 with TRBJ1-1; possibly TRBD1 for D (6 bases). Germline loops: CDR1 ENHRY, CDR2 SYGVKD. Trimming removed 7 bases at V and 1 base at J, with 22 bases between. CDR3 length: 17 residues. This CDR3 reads CAITEQGRFAPNTEAFF. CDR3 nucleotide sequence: TGTGCCATCACCGAACAGGGTCGTTTTGCCCCGAACACTGAAGCTTTCTTT.

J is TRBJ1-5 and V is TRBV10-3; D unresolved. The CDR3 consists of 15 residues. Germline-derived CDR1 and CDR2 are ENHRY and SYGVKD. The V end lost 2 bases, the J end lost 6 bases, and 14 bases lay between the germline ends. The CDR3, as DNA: TGTGCCATCAGTGAGAGAGGCAGAGCGGCTCAGCCCCAGCATTTT. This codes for CAISERGRAAQPQHF.

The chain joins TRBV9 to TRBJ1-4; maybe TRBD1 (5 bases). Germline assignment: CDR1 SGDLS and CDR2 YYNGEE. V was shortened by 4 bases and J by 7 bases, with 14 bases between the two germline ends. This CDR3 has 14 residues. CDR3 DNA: TGTGCCAGCAGCACAACAGGAGGGATTGAAAAACTGTTTTTT. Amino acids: CASSTTGGIEKLFF.

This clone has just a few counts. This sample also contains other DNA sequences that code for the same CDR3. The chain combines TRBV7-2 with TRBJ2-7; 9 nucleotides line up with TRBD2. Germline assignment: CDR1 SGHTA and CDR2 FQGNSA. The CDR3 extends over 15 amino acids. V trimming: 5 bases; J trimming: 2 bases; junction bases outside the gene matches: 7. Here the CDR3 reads CASSPTSGRPYEQYF. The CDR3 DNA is TGTGCCAGCAGCCCGACGAGCGGGAGGCCCTACGAGCAGTACTTC.

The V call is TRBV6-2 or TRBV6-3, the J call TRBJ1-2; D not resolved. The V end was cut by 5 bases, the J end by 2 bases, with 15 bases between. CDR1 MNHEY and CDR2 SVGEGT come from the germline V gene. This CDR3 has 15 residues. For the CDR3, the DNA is TGTGCCAGCAGTCTCCTATCGGGAGGGAACTATGGCTACACCTTC. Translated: CASSLLSGGNYGYTF.

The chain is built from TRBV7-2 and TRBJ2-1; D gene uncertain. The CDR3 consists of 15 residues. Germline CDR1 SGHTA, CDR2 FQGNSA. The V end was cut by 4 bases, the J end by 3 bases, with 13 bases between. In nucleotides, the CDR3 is TGTGCCAGCAGCTCCCCCAGCGCCGACTACAATGAGCAGTTCTTC. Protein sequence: CASSSPSADYNEQFF.

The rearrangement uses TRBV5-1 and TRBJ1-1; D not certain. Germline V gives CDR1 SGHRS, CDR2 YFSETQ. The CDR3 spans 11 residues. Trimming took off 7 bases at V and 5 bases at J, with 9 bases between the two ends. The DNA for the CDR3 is TGCGCCAGCGGGCGTGGAACTGAAGCTTTCTTT. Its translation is CASGRGTEAFF.